This T cell receptor (beta chain) was identified during a study of shared clonotypes between healthy human individuals. In the case of this clone: Its antigen is not identified.

General study points: Researchers sampled only blood; tissue repertoires likely differ. Depth was large, yet rarefaction showed that sorted-subset sequencing was incomplete. Shared clonotypes across all four donors exceeded non-shared ones in generation probability.

Germline CDR1 and CDR2: MDHEN and SYDVKM. V lost 4 bases and J lost 9, with 12 bases in between. The CDR3 runs to 12 residues. Assay: immunoSEQ multiplex PCR; the TCRdb copy retains only in-frame clones and omits some. The table lists 2 million to 2.5 million clones, approximately 95% of them singletons. V usage is TRBV28 and J usage is TRBJ2-5; a possible D gene is TRBD2 (5 bases). The sequence was collected from a man younger than 35 in good health. Some clones in this sample may be carry-over from other donors' samples. Material for sequencing was naive CD4+ T cells from PBMCs. Subset of the sample: CD45RA+ positively selected. CDR3 sequence: CASSSPAGAQYF. For the CDR3, the DNA is TGTGCCAGCAGTTCCCCCGCCGGGGCCCAGTACTTC.